This TCR beta chain was captured by sequencing in a study of PD-1 blockade in classical Hodgkin lymphoma. The CDR3 has 15 residues. Germline V lookup: CDR1 SGHDT, CDR2 YYEEEE. J lost 2 bases, V lost 4 bases, and 5 bases had no gene match. Study-wide points: At C4D1, TCR diversity had climbed significantly for CD4+ cells, though not for CD8+ cells.

Profiling relied on immunoSEQ multiplex PCR, and the TCRdb table lists in-frame clones only, not all of them. The sample records approximately 110,000 clones, around 90% being singletons. On this clone: Its antigen is as yet unknown.

Documented time point: cycle 4 day 1 (C4D1), after five to seven weeks of nivolumab. No patient escaped relapse after autologous stem cell transplantation, and brentuximab vedotin exposure varied. The chain uses TRBV5-6 and TRBJ2-7; 11 bases are shared with TRBD1. The clonotype originates from a human donor with classical Hodgkin lymphoma. The starting material was peripheral blood mononuclear cells (PBMCs), obtained before the fourth cycle of nivolumab. The CDR3 sequence: CASSLPGQGAYEQYF. In DNA form, the CDR3 reads TGTGCCAGCAGCCTTCCGGGACAGGGGGCCTACGAGCAGTACTTC.